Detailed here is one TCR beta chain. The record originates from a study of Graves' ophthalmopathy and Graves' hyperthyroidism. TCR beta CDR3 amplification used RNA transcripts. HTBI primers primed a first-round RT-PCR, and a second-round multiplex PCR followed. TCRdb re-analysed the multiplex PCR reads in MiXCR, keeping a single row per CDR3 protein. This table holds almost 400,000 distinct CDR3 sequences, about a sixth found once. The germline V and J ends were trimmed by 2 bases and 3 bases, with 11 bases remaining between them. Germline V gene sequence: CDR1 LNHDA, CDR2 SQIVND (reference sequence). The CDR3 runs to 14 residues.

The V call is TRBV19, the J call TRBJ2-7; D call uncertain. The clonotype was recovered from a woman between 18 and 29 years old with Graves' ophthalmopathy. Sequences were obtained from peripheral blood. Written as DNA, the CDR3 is TGTGCCAGTAGTATAAACGGCGACCACTACGAGCAGTACTTC. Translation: CASSINGDHYEQYF.